This record concerns one TCR beta chain sequence. Its antigen remains unknown. The data are from a study of early T cells in non-severe SARS-CoV-2 infection. Whole-study results and caveats: Private and CD4 specificities were missed by VDJdb matching, skewed to anti-spike CD8.

cDNA molecules, individually, were tagged with unique molecular identifiers. MiXCR was run by TCRdb on the 5' RACE reads, yielding one entry per CDR3 protein. Of roughly 75,000 distinct CDR3 sequences listed, roughly 9.6% are singletons. This CDR3 has 15 amino acids. V was clipped by 0 bases and J by 5 bases, with 10 bases between them. The germline V gene encodes CDR1 SGHTA and CDR2 FQGNSA. This sequence was found in an adult who was a healthcare worker with PCR-confirmed SARS-CoV-2 infection or an uninfected control (not recorded which). The sample consisted of whole blood. The chain links TRBV7-2 to TRBJ2-2, with D possibly TRBD2 on 6 matching bases. The CDR3 reads CASSLAGLKTGELFF. In nucleotides, the CDR3 is TGTGCCAGCAGCTTAGCGGGACTGAAGACCGGGGAGCTGTTTTTT. The full variable domain, its missing parts supplied by reference TRBV7-2 and TRBJ2-2, is GAGVSQSPSNKVTEKGKDVELRCDPISGHTALYWYRQSLGQGLEFLIYFQGNSAPDKSGLPSDRFSAERTGGSVSTLTIQRTQQEDSAVYLCASSLAGLKTGELFFGEGSRLTVL.